This passage covers 15 T cell receptor beta chains from one sample sequenced in a study of Ad26.COV2.S vaccination and SARS-CoV-2 variants. Method: immunoSEQ multiplex PCR; TCRdb's copy keeps in-frame clones and lacks some. This sample has hundreds of thousands of clones, with roughly 90% found just once. Treatment indicated: roughly 18 received Ad26.COV2.S at low or high dose, single or two shots; several received placebo; per-sample allocation not given. Sampling occurred on day 63 after the first vaccine or placebo injection. Sequenced material: peripheral blood, taken in a trial of Ad26.COV2.S vaccine versus placebo. These receptors were collected from a person between 18 and 65 years old who received the Ad26.COV2.S COVID-19 vaccine or a placebo.

In its sample, this clone was seen a few times. This chain links TRBV18 with TRBJ1-5; 8 positions agree with TRBD1. The CDR3 length is 16 residues. The V gene's germline CDR1 is KGHSH and CDR2 LQKENI. V lost 3 bases and J lost 7; bases outside the gene matches: 11. CDR3: CASSPDPGQAKQPQHF. DNA for the CDR3: TGTGCCAGCTCACCCGACCCGGGACAGGCCAAGCAGCCCCAGCATTTT.

V and J are TRBV30 and TRBJ1-4; perhaps TRBD1 as D (6 bases). V gave up 4 bases and J gave up 6 bases, with 12 bases separating them. This CDR3 region has 13 residues. CDR1 is GTSNPN, CDR2 SVGIG, per germline (reference sequence). The CDR3 spells CAWTRGRDEKLFF. The CDR3 nucleotides are TGTGCCTGGACCAGGGGCAGGGATGAAAAACTGTTTTTT.

The chain uses TRBV19 and TRBJ1-2; tentatively, D is TRBD1 (6 bases). The CDR3 length is 15 residues. V lost 4 bases to trimming and J lost 4 bases, with 16 bases between them. From germline, CDR1 is LNHDA and CDR2 SQIVND (reference sequence). In nucleotides, the CDR3 is TGTGCCAGTAGTAGTCCTGACAGGTGGAGCTATGGCTACACCTTC. It codes for CASSSPDRWSYGYTF.

V is TRBV6-2 or TRBV6-3 and J is TRBJ2-2, with 14 bases fitting TRBD2. V dropped 6 bases and J dropped 0; count of bases not matched to a gene: 3. Germline assignment: CDR1 MNHEY and CDR2 SVGEGT. CDR3 length equals 17 residues. Written as DNA, the CDR3 is TGTGCCAGCAGCCGGACTAGCGGGGGGCCGAACACCGGGGAGCTGTTTTTT. Translated: CASSRTSGGPNTGELFF.

The V call is TRBV5-1, the J call TRBJ1-4, with 8 bases lining up with TRBD1. With 1 base clipped from V and 5 bases from J, the junction kept 4 bases outside the gene matches. Germline V lookup: CDR1 SGHRS, CDR2 YFSETQ. The CDR3 covers 15 residues. The CDR3 DNA sequence: TGCGCCAGCAGCTTGAAGACAGGGGTAAATGAAAAACTGTTTTTT. Translating gives CASSLKTGVNEKLFF.

This rearrangement joins TRBV24-1 to TRBJ2-5; 8 bases map to TRBD1. From germline, CDR1 is KGHDR and CDR2 SFDVKD. This CDR3 has 13 residues. The trim removed 6 bases at V and 5 bases at J, leaving 4 bases unmatched. CDR3 DNA sequence: TGTGCCACCAGTCCAGGGGGCGGGGAGACCCAGTACTTC. It translates to CATSPGGGETQYF.

The chain carries TRBV3-1 (or the pseudogene TRBV3-2) and TRBJ1-5; perhaps TRBD1 as D (5 bases). This CDR3 has 15 amino acids. Germline values: CDR1 LGHDT, CDR2 YNNKEL (reference sequence). The V and J ends lost 1 base and 3 bases respectively, with 10 bases between them. This CDR3 reads CASSQGGRPNQPQHF. The CDR3 DNA is TGTGCCAGCAGCCAAGGGGGACGACCCAATCAGCCCCAGCATTTT.

The gene calls are TRBV4-1 and TRBJ2-1; D not resolved. Germline CDR1 and CDR2: MGHRA and YSYEKL. Trimming shortened V by 5 bases and J by 5 bases, and 4 bases separated the two germline ends. The CDR3 has 11 amino acids. The CDR3 nucleotides read TGCGCCAGCAGCGAGAACAATGAGCAGTTCTTC. Its translation: CASSENNEQFF.

This chain links TRBV7-9 with TRBJ1-4, with a tentative D call TRBD1 (6 bases). Trimming shortened V by 3 bases and J by 5 bases, and 7 bases separated the two germline ends. CDR3 length equals 13 residues. The germline V gene encodes CDR1 SEHNR and CDR2 FQNEAQ (reference sequence). CDR3: CASSFQGNEKLFF. In DNA, the CDR3 is TGTGCCAGCAGCTTCCAGGGGAATGAAAAACTGTTTTTT.

This clone was detected once. The chain employs TRBV7-8 and TRBJ1-2; no definite D call. Trimming cost V 5 bases and J 8 bases, with 18 bases left between them. Germline V gives CDR1 SGHVS, CDR2 FQNEAQ. The CDR3 extends over 14 amino acids. CDR3 loop: CASSPRRVPKGYTF. Here the CDR3 DNA reads TGTGCCAGCAGCCCCCGAAGGGTTCCTAAGGGCTACACCTTC.

The chain is built from TRBV5-4 and TRBJ2-2, with TRBD1 identical over 8 bases. The germline CDR1 and CDR2 sequences are SGHNT and YYREEE (reference sequence). The CDR3 extends over 17 amino acids. J gave up 2 bases and V 0 bases, and 6 bases lay outside the gene matches. This chain's CDR3 is CASSLAPDRVNTGELFF. The DNA of the CDR3 is TGTGCCAGCAGCTTGGCCCCGGACAGGGTCAACACCGGGGAGCTGTTTTTT.

This chain links TRBV6-1 with TRBJ1-4, with TRBD1 identical over 9 bases. This CDR3 contains 16 residues. V lost 2 bases to trimming and J lost 8 bases; unmatched junction nucleotides: 9. Looked up from germline, CDR1 is MNHNS and CDR2 is SASEGT. CDR3 DNA: TGTGCCAGCAGTGAACCCCGGACAGGGGAAGAAGAAAAACTGTTTTTT. It specifies CASSEPRTGEEEKLFF.

This chain joins TRBV7-9 and TRBJ2-5; tentative D call: TRBD2 (5 bases). Per the germline V gene, CDR1 is SEHNR and CDR2 is FQNEAQ (reference sequence). Between the trimmed V and J ends, which lost 5 bases and 1 base, there was a span of 17 bases. The CDR3 spans 16 residues. In nucleotides, the CDR3 is TGTGCCAGCAGCCCCCAGCGTCGAGAGGGCCAAGAGACCCAGTACTTC. Amino acids: CASSPQRREGQETQYF.

The chain joins TRBV7-8 to TRBJ2-5; TRBD2 aligns across 8 bases. The CDR3 covers 15 residues. The V gene end was trimmed by 4 bases and the J gene end by 5 bases; junction bases not matched to a gene: 9. Looked up from germline, CDR1 is SGHVS and CDR2 is FQNEAQ. CDR3 bases: TGTGCCAGCAGCTCCGGTAGCGGGACGGGGGAGACCCAGTACTTC. It translates to CASSSGSGTGETQYF.

V gene TRBV19 combines with J gene TRBJ2-7; 7 nucleotides match TRBD1. This CDR3 region has 15 residues. The germline CDR1 and CDR2 sequences are LNHDA and SQIVND (reference sequence). The V and J ends lost 6 bases and 0 bases, in that order; junction bases with no gene match: 8. The CDR3 nucleotides read TGTGCCAGTAGCCAGCCGGGACAGAGCTCCTACGAGCAGTACTTC. Translated, it gives CASSQPGQSSYEQYF.